This T cell receptor beta chain appears in the sequencing data of a study of blood T cell repertoires in COVID-19. Across the whole study: In each case, the material was cDNA or gDNA derived from T cells, B-cell-depleted T cells, or PBMCs.

Two negative PCRs, clearance, or symptom resolution were required of recovered Cohort 3 donors. Assay: immunoSEQ multiplex PCR; the TCRdb copy retains only in-frame clones and omits some. The table has a few hundred thousand clones, roughly 87% seen once. The sample consisted of PBMCs or T cells enriched from blood (not recorded which). This sequence originates from a woman aged 18-35 years who had recovered from COVID-19.

The CDR3 here is CSASQGVKTEAFF. DNA for the CDR3: TGCAGTGCTAGTCAGGGGGTAAAGACTGAAGCTTTCTTT. The gene calls are TRBV20-1 and TRBJ1-1, with 7 bases fitting TRBD1. CDR1 and CDR2 from the germline V gene are DFQATT and SNEGSKA (reference sequence). The CDR3 has 13 amino acids. Trimming cost V 3 bases and J 5 bases; bases outside gene matches: 6.